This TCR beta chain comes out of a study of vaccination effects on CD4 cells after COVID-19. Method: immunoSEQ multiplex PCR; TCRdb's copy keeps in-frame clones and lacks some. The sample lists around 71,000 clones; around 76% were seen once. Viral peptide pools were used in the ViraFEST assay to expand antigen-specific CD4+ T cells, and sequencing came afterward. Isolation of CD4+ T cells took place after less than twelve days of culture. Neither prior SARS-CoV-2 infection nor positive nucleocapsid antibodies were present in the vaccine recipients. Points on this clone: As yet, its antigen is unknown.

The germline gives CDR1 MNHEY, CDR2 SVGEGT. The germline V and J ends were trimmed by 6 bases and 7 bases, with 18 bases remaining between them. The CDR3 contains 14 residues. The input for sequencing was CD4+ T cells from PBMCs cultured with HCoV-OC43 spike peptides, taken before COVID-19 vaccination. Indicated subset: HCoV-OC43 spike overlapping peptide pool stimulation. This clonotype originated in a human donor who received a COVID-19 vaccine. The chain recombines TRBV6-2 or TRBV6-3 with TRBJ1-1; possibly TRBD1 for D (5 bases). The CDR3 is CASSSHQGEGEAFF. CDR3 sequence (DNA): TGTGCCAGCAGCTCCCACCAGGGAGAGGGTGAAGCTTTCTTT.